These 28 T cell receptor beta chains came from one sample sequenced in a study of early T cells in non-severe SARS-CoV-2 infection. TCRdb re-analysed the 5' RACE reads in MiXCR, keeping a single row per CDR3 protein. In the table there are around 82,000 distinct CDR3 sequences, over 12% of which are singletons. Sequencing used whole blood. Source of these receptors: an adult who was a healthcare worker with PCR-confirmed SARS-CoV-2 infection or an uninfected control (not recorded which).

This clonotype showed up just a few times. The chain is built from TRBV29-1 and TRBJ2-4; D call uncertain. The V gene lost 4 bases and the J gene lost 1 base, with 11 bases spanning the gap. The CDR3 totals 14 residues. Germline V gene lookup returns CDR1 SQVTM and CDR2 ANQGSEA. In nucleotides, the CDR3 is TGCAGCGTTGGCAGAAACACGGCCAAAAACATTCAGTACTTC. Translating it yields CSVGRNTAKNIQYF. Filled out from reference TRBV29-1 and TRBJ2-4, the complete variable domain reads SAVISQKPSRDICQRGTSLTIQCQVDSQVTMMFWYRQQPGQSLTLIATANQGSEATYESGFVIDKFPISRPNLTFSTLTVSNMSPEDSSIYLCSVGRNTAKNIQYFGAGTRLSVL.

The chain joins TRBV30 to TRBJ1-1; D is uncertain. Trimming pared 5 bases from V and 1 base from J, leaving 5 bases between. Per germline, CDR1 GTSNPN and CDR2 SVGIG (reference sequence). There are 11 residues in the CDR3. CDR3 loop: CAWGKNTEAFF. The CDR3 DNA sequence: TGTGCCTGGGGTAAGAACACTGAAGCTTTCTTT.

This clonotype was seen a handful of times. The chain is built from TRBV6-1 and TRBJ2-1, with D maybe TRBD1 (6 bases). The CDR3 runs to 13 residues. Germline assignment: CDR1 MNHNS and CDR2 SASEGT. V was cut by 6 bases and J by 9 bases, with 15 bases left in between. The CDR3 bases are TGTGCCAGCAGCCAACAGGGAATGGGTGAGCAGTTCTTC. Protein product: CASSQQGMGEQFF.

This clonotype was detected ten times or more. The V and J genes are TRBV20-1 and TRBJ2-1, with D possibly being TRBD1 (7 bases). CDR1 is DFQATT, CDR2 SNEGSKA, per germline (reference sequence). The CDR3 has 14 residues. CDR3 DNA sequence: TGCAGCCCCATCCGGTCTCAGGGGGGCAATGAGCAGTTCTTC. Translating it yields CSPIRSQGGNEQFF.

The chain uses TRBV5-1 and TRBJ2-2; 7 bases are a match to TRBD1. The V segment lost 4 bases and the J segment 5 bases; nucleotides outside the gene matches: 2. Germline V CDR1 and CDR2: SGHRS, YFSETQ. The CDR3 is made up of 13 amino acids. This CDR3 reads CASSEGQTGELFF. The CDR3 DNA sequence: TGCGCCAGCAGCGAGGGACAGACCGGGGAGCTGTTTTTT.

The rearrangement uses TRBV24-1 and TRBJ2-7; D is unclear. Per germline, CDR1 KGHDR and CDR2 SFDVKD. The CDR3 is made up of 10 amino acids. Trimming left V 6 bases short and J 3 bases short, with 2 bases between. The DNA of the CDR3 is TGTGCCACCAGTAACTACGAGCAGTACGTC. The encoded protein is CATSNYEQYV.

This clonotype was seen only a few times. This chain joins TRBV14 and TRBJ2-1; D perhaps matches TRBD2 (5 bases). The V end lost 1 base, the J end lost 6 bases, and 10 bases lay between the germline ends. The CDR3 runs 14 residues. Germline V gene data show CDR1 as SGHDN and CDR2 as FVKESK. CDR3 DNA sequence: TGTGCCAGCAGCCAAGCTCGGGCGGGCAATGAGCAGTTCTTC. This codes for CASSQARAGNEQFF.

This clonotype was seen a handful of times. The gene calls are TRBV13 and TRBJ2-7; TRBD2 agrees at 10 bases. The CDR3 contains 19 residues. In germline, CDR1 is PRHDT, CDR2 FYEKMQ (reference sequence). The ends lost 1 base at V and 2 bases at J; junction bases unmatched: 14. The CDR3 DNA is TGTGCCAGCAGCTTAGTCCACCCGGGACTAGCGCCGAATGCCTACGAGCAGTACGTC. This encodes CASSLVHPGLAPNAYEQYV.

This chain links TRBV5-1 with TRBJ1-1; 8 bases align to TRBD1. The CDR3 covers 16 residues. Unmatched junction bases numbered 14, after V lost 4 bases and J lost 6 bases. CDR1 and CDR2 from the germline V gene are SGHRS and YFSETQ. This chain's CDR3 is CASSIGIGQGESEAFF. As DNA, the CDR3 is TGCGCCAGCAGCATTGGAATTGGACAGGGTGAGTCTGAAGCTTTCTTT.

This clonotype was detected ten times or more. V gene TRBV12-3 or TRBV12-4 combines with J gene TRBJ2-7, with TRBD2 matching over 7 bases. The CDR3 has 12 amino acids. The junction had 7 bases not matched to a gene; V was cut back by 8 bases and J by 6 bases. The CDR3 nucleotides are TGTGCCAGCGCCCCCCCGGGGGGCGAGCAGTACGTC. Amino acids: CASAPPGGEQYV.

J is TRBJ2-1 and V is TRBV20-1, with D perhaps matching TRBD1 (6 bases). The CDR3 is 11 amino acids. Germline V CDR1 and CDR2: DFQATT, SNEGSKA (reference sequence). The V and J ends lost 3 bases and 9 bases respectively, with 9 bases between them. DNA for the CDR3: TGCAGTGCTAGGGTAGGGGGTGAGCAGTTCTTC. Protein sequence: CSARVGGEQFF.

In its sample, this clonotype was seen many times. The chain couples TRBV7-7 to TRBJ2-5; the D is unclear. This CDR3 comprises 13 residues. Trimming left V 0 bases short and J 2 bases short, with 4 bases between. CDR1 and CDR2 (germline): SSHAT, FNYEAQ (reference sequence). In nucleotides, the CDR3 is TGTGCCAGCAGCTTAGCCAGTCAAGAGACCCAGTACTTC. Translating gives CASSLASQETQYF.

The rearrangement uses TRBV11-3 and TRBJ2-2; D ambiguous. Germline CDR1 is SGHNT and CDR2 is YENEEA. CDR3 size: 14 residues. The ends were cut back, 4 bases at V and 6 bases at J, with 12 bases in the middle. CDR3 sequence (DNA): TGTGCCAGCAGCTCTTCGACGGTGGCCGGGGAGCTGTTTTTT. Translation gives CASSSSTVAGELFF.

The table lists this clonotype with a few counts. The rearrangement joins TRBV25-1 to TRBJ1-2; perhaps TRBD1 as D (6 bases). V was trimmed by 2 bases and J by 0 bases, leaving 10 bases between them. CDR3 length: 15 amino acids. CDR1 is MGHDK and CDR2 is SYGVNS in the germline V gene. The CDR3 spells CASSERDTANYGYTF. CDR3 bases: TGTGCCAGCAGTGAAAGGGACACAGCTAACTATGGCTACACCTTC.

The chain joins TRBV5-1 to TRBJ1-1, with 9 nucleotides matching TRBD1. Germline-derived CDR1 and CDR2 are SGHRS and YFSETQ. Losses at the gene ends were 4 bases for V and 11 bases for J; bases not matched to a gene: 9. The CDR3 runs 13 residues. The CDR3 loop is CASSPVGTGKAFF. Here the CDR3 DNA reads TGCGCCAGCAGCCCCGTAGGGACAGGGAAGGCTTTCTTT. Full variable domain (outside the CDR3, taken from reference TRBV5-1 and TRBJ1-1): KAGVTQTPRYLIKTRGQQVTLSCSPISGHRSVSWYQQTPGQGLQFLFEYFSETQRNKGNFPGRFSGRQFSNSRSEMNVSTLELGDSALYLCASSPVGTGKAFFGQGTRLTVV.

The chain couples TRBV28 to TRBJ2-7, with a tentative D call TRBD1 (6 bases). The CDR3 consists of 12 residues. The V end was cut by 5 bases, the J end by 4 bases, with 9 bases between. Germline-derived CDR1 and CDR2 are MDHEN and SYDVKM. The CDR3 bases are TGTGCCAGCAGTGAGGACAGATACGAGCAGTACGTC. This gives the protein CASSEDRYEQYV.

In this sample, this clonotype turned up many times. This chain uses TRBV10-3 with TRBJ1-2, with D unclear. The V gene lost 2 bases and the J gene lost 8 bases, with 12 bases spanning the gap. Germline values: CDR1 ENHRY, CDR2 SYGVKD. The CDR3 is 13 residues long. The CDR3, as DNA: TGTGCCATCAGTGAGGACACGGTTGACGGCTACACCTTC. It is translated as CAISEDTVDGYTF.

The chain links TRBV29-1 to TRBJ1-2, with TRBD1 matching 9 bases. The CDR3 runs 13 residues. Per germline, CDR1 SQVTM and CDR2 ANQGSEA. V lost 2 bases to trimming and J lost 8 bases; unmatched junction nucleotides: 6. In nucleotides, the CDR3 is TGCAGCGTTGAAACAACAGGGGGCGGCGGCTACACCTTC. Translating it yields CSVETTGGGGYTF. The complete variable domain, with remaining parts taken from reference TRBV29-1 and TRBJ1-2, reads SAVISQKPSRDICQRGTSLTIQCQVDSQVTMMFWYRQQPGQSLTLIATANQGSEATYESGFVIDKFPISRPNLTFSTLTVSNMSPEDSSIYLCSVETTGGGGYTFGSGTRLTVV.

On this clonotype: The junction departs from germline at one end; a sequencing error may be responsible. This rearrangement joins TRBV20-1 to TRBJ2-5, with 12 bases fitting TRBD2. Germline V CDR1 and CDR2: DFQATT, SNEGSKA (reference sequence). The CDR3 sequence is 11 residues long. The CDR3 bases are TGCAGTGCTCTCGGACTAGCGGGGAGCTCCTTC. Protein: CSALGLAGSSF.

The chain joins TRBV29-1 to TRBJ1-4, with 7 bases lining up with TRBD1. The germline gives CDR1 SQVTM, CDR2 ANQGSEA. With V trimmed by 5 bases and J by 8 bases, 11 bases remained unmatched. The CDR3 contains 14 residues. The CDR3 loop reads CSVTYRGNGEKLFF. The CDR3 DNA reads TGCAGCGTTACCTACAGGGGAAATGGAGAAAAACTGTTTTTT.

The V call is TRBV11-2, the J call TRBJ1-4; D call uncertain. V gave up 3 bases and J gave up 7 bases, with 21 bases separating them. Germline V gene sequence: CDR1 SGHAT, CDR2 FQNNGV. The length of the CDR3 is 17 residues. CDR3 in DNA: TGTGCCAGCAGCTTCACGGGCACCAACGGGCCGGGTGAAAAACTGTTTTTT. Amino acids: CASSFTGTNGPGEKLFF.

The chain joins TRBV24-1 to TRBJ1-1; D gene unclear. V was pared by 3 bases and J by 5 bases, with 9 bases between. The CDR3 is 13 residues long. The germline V gene encodes CDR1 KGHDR and CDR2 SFDVKD. CDR3 nucleotide sequence: TGTGCCACCAGTGATCCCCAACTGACTGAAGCTTTCTTT. This gives the protein CATSDPQLTEAFF.

This sequence joins TRBV7-2 and TRBJ2-1, with TRBD2 matching over 8 bases. The V gene's germline CDR1 is SGHTA and CDR2 FQGNSA. The CDR3 covers 20 residues. The junction had 16 bases not matched to a gene; V was cut back by 0 bases and J by 3 bases. The CDR3: CASSLALIAGRLNNYNEQFF. For the CDR3, the DNA is TGTGCCAGCAGCTTAGCGTTAATAGCGGGGAGACTTAATAACTACAATGAGCAGTTCTTC.

The chain links TRBV12-3 or TRBV12-4 to TRBJ1-4; D remains ambiguous. The length of the CDR3 is 16 residues. The germline V and J ends were trimmed by 6 bases and 3 bases, with 17 bases remaining between them. The CDR3 DNA sequence: TGTGCCAGCAGATCAGGACCGGGCACAGCTAATGAAAAACTGTTTTTT. It encodes CASRSGPGTANEKLFF.

This clonotype was seen a handful of times. V and J are TRBV7-2 and TRBJ2-1; 12 nucleotides line up with TRBD2. The CDR3 is 14 residues long. J gave up 5 bases and V 8 bases, and 4 bases lay outside the gene matches. Germline values: CDR1 SGHTA, CDR2 FQGNSA. The chain's CDR3 is CASSGLAGNNEQFF. CDR3 nucleotide sequence: TGTGCCAGCTCGGGACTAGCGGGCAACAATGAGCAGTTCTTC. Full variable domain (missing parts from reference TRBV7-2 and TRBJ2-1): GAGVSQSPSNKVTEKGKDVELRCDPISGHTALYWYRQSLGQGLEFLIYFQGNSAPDKSGLPSDRFSAERTGGSVSTLTIQRTQQEDSAVYLCASSGLAGNNEQFFGPGTRLTVL.

This clonotype was observed a few times. The chain employs TRBV10-3 and TRBJ2-3; TRBD2 might be the D (5 bases). Germline V gene lookup returns CDR1 ENHRY and CDR2 SYGVKD. This CDR3 spans 17 amino acids. V gave up 8 bases and J gave up 0 bases, with 21 bases separating them. The CDR3 coding sequence is TGTGCCATCGCCCCCTCCGTGAGCGGCACTAGCACAGATACGCAGTATTTT. Translating it yields CAIAPSVSGTSTDTQYF.

The CDR3 here is CAITGTVQETQYF. The CDR3 bases are TGTGCCATCACCGGGACAGTACAAGAGACCCAGTACTTC. V and J are TRBV10-3 and TRBJ2-5; 7 nucleotides line up with TRBD1. CDR1 and CDR2 from the germline V gene are ENHRY and SYGVKD. The CDR3 spans 13 residues. V dropped 7 bases and J dropped 2; count of bases not matched to a gene: 4.

This clonotype was picked up a small number of times. This chain joins TRBV20-1 and TRBJ1-4; D is undetermined. V lost 6 bases and J 8 bases, leaving 13 bases between the germline ends. The CDR3 is 12 amino acids. Per the germline V gene, CDR1 is DFQATT and CDR2 is SNEGSKA (reference sequence). The CDR3 spells CSAPGFGEKLFF. In nucleotides, the CDR3 is TGCAGTGCCCCGGGGTTCGGCGAAAAACTGTTTTTT.